This record looks at one T cell receptor (beta chain) sequence and its context. What it binds is not known. Repertoires were generated with immunoSEQ multiplex PCR, while TCRdb's copy carries only in-frame clones and drops some. This sample yields tens of thousands of clones, of which over 75% are seen a single time; about 7% belongs to the top ten. The data were taken from a study of cytomegalovirus exposure and HLA in healthy donors. Overall study context: A later analysis reported the same platform for the roughly 110 validation repertoires and the roughly 630 first-cohort repertoires.

Trimming removed 0 bases from V and 7 bases from J, with 8 bases in between. The CDR3 has 12 residues. Per germline, CDR1 SGHRS and CDR2 YFSETQ. Study results and limitations: In vitro experiments confirmed that a few CMV-associated chains were specific for CMV antigens. Subsequent analysis showed first-cohort TCR clusters tending to co-occur in more than 90 validation repertoires.

The chain recombines TRBV5-1 with TRBJ2-7; D is uncertain. The sample was PBMCs. The receptor was isolated from a woman between 25 and 40 years old in good health and CMV-seronegative. CDR3 sequence (DNA): TGCGCCAGCAGCTTGGGGCAGAGGGAGCAGTACTTC. Translated: CASSLGQREQYF.